The T cell receptor beta chain described here comes from a study of blood T cells in healthy people across ages. A second PCR, run for roughly 7 to 11 cycles, used a sample-barcoded 5' primer plus a J-beta primer mix. TCRdb redid the calling of the 5' RACE reads with MiXCR, one entry per CDR3 protein. The sample contains 900,000 to 950,000 distinct CDR3 sequences, about 28% of which appear only once. In this sample, this clonotype turned up many times. Germline V gene lookup returns CDR1 SGHRS and CDR2 YFSETQ. This CDR3 region has 13 residues. V lost 3 bases, J lost 2 bases, and 2 bases stayed unmatched. These data also formed part of another study, on T cells of mothers and their children.

Sequenced material: blood. The chain combines TRBV5-1 with TRBJ2-7, with 7 bases fitting TRBD1. The receptor comes from a woman aged 35 to 49 in good health. CDR3 region: CASSSGTAYEQYF. The CDR3 DNA sequence: TGCGCCAGCAGCTCAGGGACAGCCTACGAGCAGTACTTC.